The 10 T cell receptor beta chains listed next were all sequenced from one sample in a study of cytomegalovirus exposure and HLA in healthy donors (dated by TCRdb to 2016 to 2017). Receptor amplification or capture employed the immunoSEQ multiplex PCR assay. The immuneACCESS repertoire file appears here via TCRdb, limited to in-frame rearrangements. These files lack a portion of the clones; in checked studies, under half of the deficit traces to unresolved V genes, and the cause of the others is not known. The sample table shows 150,000 to 200,000 clones, and about 84% are seen once. More than 1.4% of the sample is held by the ten biggest clonotypes. Sequenced input: PBMCs. The receptor set was obtained from a woman under 30 in good health and CMV-seronegative.

This sequence joins TRBV10-1 and TRBJ1-3; D call uncertain. V lost 0 bases and J 0 bases, leaving 9 bases between the germline ends. This CDR3 region has 16 residues. Germline values: CDR1 WNHNN, CDR2 SYGVQD (reference sequence). The chain's CDR3 is CASSESTGYSGNTIYF. The CDR3 DNA sequence: TGCGCCAGCAGTGAGTCGACGGGATACTCTGGAAACACCATATATTTT.

The genes are TRBV5-6 and TRBJ2-4; unclear D gene. Per the germline V gene, CDR1 is SGHDT and CDR2 is YYEEEE. Between the trimmed V and J ends, which lost 0 bases and 14 bases, there was a span of 12 bases. CDR3 size: 12 residues. CDR3 nucleotides: TGTGCCAGCAGCTTGGGGGCGAATTTAGAGTACTTC. Translating gives CASSLGANLEYF.

The V gene is TRBV19, the J gene TRBJ1-4; 7 nucleotides line up with TRBD1. Germline V gene lookup returns CDR1 LNHDA and CDR2 SQIVND (reference sequence). The CDR3 is 15 amino acids. V dropped 4 bases and J dropped 5; count of bases not matched to a gene: 7. The CDR3 sequence: CASSRDGQANEKLFF. DNA of the CDR3: TGTGCCAGTAGTAGGGACGGACAGGCCAATGAAAAACTGTTTTTT.

The CDR3 sequence is CASSETRGAGTDTQYF. Written as DNA, the CDR3 is TGTGCCAGCAGCGAAACCCGGGGGGCAGGCACAGATACGCAGTATTTT. The chain employs TRBV6-1 and TRBJ2-3; tentative D call: TRBD2 (7 bases). Germline CDR1 is MNHNS and CDR2 is SASEGT. With 6 bases removed from V and 1 base from J, the gap between germline ends came to 17 bases. The CDR3 is 16 residues long.

The genes are TRBV7-2 and TRBJ1-3; unclear D gene. Germline V gene sequence: CDR1 SGHTA, CDR2 FQGNSA. This CDR3 region has 13 residues. V was cut by 7 bases and J by 3 bases, with 10 bases left in between. CDR3 DNA: TGTGCCAGCACCTGGAGCTTTGGAAACACCATATATTTT. Residues: CASTWSFGNTIYF.

This clone has only a few counts. V usage is TRBV19 and J usage is TRBJ2-3, with 11 bases that match TRBD1. The ends lost 6 bases at V and 5 bases at J; junction bases unmatched: 4. The length of the CDR3 is 14 residues. CDR1 and CDR2 (germline): LNHDA, SQIVND (reference sequence). DNA of the CDR3: TGTGCCAGTAGGGACAGGGGGCGGGTAGATACGCAGTATTTT. Protein: CASRDRGRVDTQYF.

The chain carries TRBV12-2 and TRBJ2-3; no DNA check was done on the table's D call, TRBD1. TRBV12-2 is classified as a pseudogene. The CDR3 is 16 amino acids. CDR3 DNA: TGTGCAAGTCGCATCCTGACAGAAACTAGCACAGATACGCAGTATTTT. This translates into CASRILTETSTDTQYF.

This chain joins TRBV19 and TRBJ2-1; TRBD2 is a possible D gene (6 bases). V lost 3 bases to trimming and J lost 2 bases, with 11 bases between them. Germline V CDR1 and CDR2: LNHDA, SQIVND (reference sequence). The CDR3 totals 15 residues. The CDR3: CASSIDSGTYNEQFF. CDR3 DNA sequence: TGTGCCAGTAGTATTGATAGCGGAACCTACAATGAGCAGTTCTTC.

J is TRBJ2-7 and V is TRBV5-1; D possibly corresponds to TRBD2 (6 bases). V lost 3 bases and J lost 6, with 10 bases in between. The germline V gene has CDR1 SGHRS and CDR2 YFSETQ. The CDR3 has 12 residues. CDR3 residues: CASSSMGGEQYF. The CDR3 DNA follows: TGCGCCAGCAGCTCGATGGGGGGCGAGCAGTACTTC.

The J gene is TRBJ2-2, the V gene TRBV11-2; D gene unclear. The CDR3 covers 14 residues. Germline assignment: CDR1 SGHAT and CDR2 FQNNGV. Trimming stripped 3 bases from V and 3 bases from J, with 8 bases between. Written as DNA, the CDR3 is TGTGCCAGCAGCTTCACCTTAGACACCGGGGAGCTGTTTTTT. Translating gives CASSFTLDTGELFF.